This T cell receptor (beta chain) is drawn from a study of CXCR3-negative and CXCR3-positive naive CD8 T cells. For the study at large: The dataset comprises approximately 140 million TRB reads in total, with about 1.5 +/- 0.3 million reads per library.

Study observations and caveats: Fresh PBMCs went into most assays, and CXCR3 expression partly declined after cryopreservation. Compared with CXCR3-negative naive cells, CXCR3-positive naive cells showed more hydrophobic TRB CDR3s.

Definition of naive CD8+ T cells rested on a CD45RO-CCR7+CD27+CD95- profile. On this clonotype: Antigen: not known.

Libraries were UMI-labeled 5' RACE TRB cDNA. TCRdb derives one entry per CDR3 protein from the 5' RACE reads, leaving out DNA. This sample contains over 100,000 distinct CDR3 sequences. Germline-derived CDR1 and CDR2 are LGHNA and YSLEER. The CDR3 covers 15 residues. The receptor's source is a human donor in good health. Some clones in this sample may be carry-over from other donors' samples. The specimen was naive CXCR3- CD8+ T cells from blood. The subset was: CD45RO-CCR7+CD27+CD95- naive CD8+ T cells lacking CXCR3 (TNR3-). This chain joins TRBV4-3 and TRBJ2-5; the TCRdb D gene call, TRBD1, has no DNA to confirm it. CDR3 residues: CASSQGTGDGETQYF.